This T cell receptor (beta chain) was sequenced in a study of T cells after yellow fever vaccination. MiXCR, applied by TCRdb to the 5' RACE reads, yields one record per CDR3 protein. The sample lists 450,000 to 650,000 distinct CDR3 sequences; 21% were seen once. The CDR3 runs 11 residues. Germline V gives CDR1 MGHDK, CDR2 SYGVNS. Trimming took off 3 bases at V and 7 bases at J, with 6 bases between the two ends. The clonotype originates from a young man who received the YFV17D yellow fever vaccine. This specimen was PBMCs, taken less than 25 days after the first yellow fever vaccination. The gene calls are TRBV25-1 and TRBJ1-1; D unclear. CDR3 bases: TGTGCCAGCAGTGATTACAGTGAAGCTTTCTTT. Translation: CASSDYSEAFF.